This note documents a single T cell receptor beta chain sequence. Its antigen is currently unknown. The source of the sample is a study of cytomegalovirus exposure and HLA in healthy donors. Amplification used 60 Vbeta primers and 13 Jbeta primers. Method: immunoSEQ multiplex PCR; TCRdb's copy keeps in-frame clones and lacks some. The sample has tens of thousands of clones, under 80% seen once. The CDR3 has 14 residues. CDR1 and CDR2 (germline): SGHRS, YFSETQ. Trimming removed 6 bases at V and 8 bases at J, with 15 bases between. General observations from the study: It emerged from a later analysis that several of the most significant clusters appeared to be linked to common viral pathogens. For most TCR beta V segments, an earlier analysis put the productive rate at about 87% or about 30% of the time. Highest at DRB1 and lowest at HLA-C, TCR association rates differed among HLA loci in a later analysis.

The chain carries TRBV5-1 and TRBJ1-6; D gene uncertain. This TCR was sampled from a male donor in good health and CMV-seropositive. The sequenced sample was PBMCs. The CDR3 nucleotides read TGCGCCAGCAACTCAGGTTCGGCGCATTCACCCCTCCACTTT. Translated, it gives CASNSGSAHSPLHF. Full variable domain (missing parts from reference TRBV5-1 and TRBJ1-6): KAGVTQTPRYLIKTRGQQVTLSCSPISGHRSVSWYQQTPGQGLQFLFEYFSETQRNKGNFPGRFSGRQFSNSRSEMNVSTLELGDSALYLCASNSGSAHSPLHFGNGTRLTVT.